Included here is one T cell receptor beta chain sequence, with context. Its antigen is as yet unknown. This sample also contains other DNA sequences that code for the same CDR3. The V gene's germline CDR1 is SGHNT and CDR2 YENEEA. The CDR3 runs 15 residues. V was pared by 3 bases and J by 1 base, with 0 bases of the junction left unmatched. These data come from a study of T cell responses to AZD1222 COVID-19 vaccine. The data were produced by immunoSEQ multiplex PCR, yet TCRdb's version contains in-frame clones alone and is incomplete. The sample carries 150,000 to 170,000 clones, approximately 87% recorded once. The study, taken as a whole, reports: Seropositive status at baseline applied to only 5 to 7 AZD1222 recipients. Vaccine-related CD4 TCRs covered spike, predominating at 160-218 and 743-854. Spike-specific TCR breadth and depth were elevated following two AZD1222 doses. Females made up more of the donors, who were largely white British, and clonal diversity may have come out too low.

The sequence was obtained from an adult in good health. The sample here was peripheral blood, taken on day 0 of MenACWY control vaccination. The V gene is TRBV11-3, the J gene TRBJ2-2; 9 nucleotides match TRBD2. The CDR3 DNA reads as TGTGCCAGCAGCTTTAGCGGGGGGAACACCGGGGAGCTGTTTTTT. Protein product: CASSFSGGNTGELFF.